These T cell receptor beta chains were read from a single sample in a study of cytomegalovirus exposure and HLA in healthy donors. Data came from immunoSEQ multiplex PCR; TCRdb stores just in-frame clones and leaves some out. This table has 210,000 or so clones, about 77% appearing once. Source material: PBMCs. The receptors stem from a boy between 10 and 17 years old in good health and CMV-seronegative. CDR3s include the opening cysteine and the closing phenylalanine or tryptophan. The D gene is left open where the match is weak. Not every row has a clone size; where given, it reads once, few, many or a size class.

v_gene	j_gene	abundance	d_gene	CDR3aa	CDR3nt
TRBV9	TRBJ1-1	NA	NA	CASSVVGRNTEAFF	TGTGCCAGCAGCGTAGTGGGGAGGAACACTGAAGCTTTCTTT
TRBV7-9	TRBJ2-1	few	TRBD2	CASSTTSGASYNEQFF	TGTGCCAGCAGCACCACTAGCGGGGCATCCTACAATGAGCAGTTCTTC
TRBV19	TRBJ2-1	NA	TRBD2	CASSVRLALNEQFF	TGTGCCAGTAGCGTAAGACTAGCCCTCAATGAGCAGTTCTTC
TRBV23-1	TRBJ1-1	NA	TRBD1	CASALKTGMNTEAFF	TGCGCCAGCGCTCTAAAGACAGGGATGAACACTGAAGCTTTCTTT
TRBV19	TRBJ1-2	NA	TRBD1	CASRQGSGYTF	TGTGCCAGTCGACAGGGTTCTGGCTACACCTTC
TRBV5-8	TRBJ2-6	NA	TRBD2	CASSFGEGDSGANVLTF	TGTGCCAGCAGCTTCGGGGAGGGAGACTCTGGGGCCAACGTCCTGACTTTC
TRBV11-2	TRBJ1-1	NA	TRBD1	CASSKPGQGFPEAFF	TGTGCCAGCAGCAAGCCGGGACAGGGGTTCCCTGAAGCTTTCTTT
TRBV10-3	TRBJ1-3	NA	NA	CAIAGERENTIYF	TGTGCCATCGCGGGTGAGAGAGAAAACACCATATATTTT
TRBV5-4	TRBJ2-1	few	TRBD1	CASSLDRGSYNEQFF	TGTGCCAGCAGCCTAGACAGGGGGTCGTACAATGAGCAGTTCTTC
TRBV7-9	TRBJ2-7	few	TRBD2	CASSYGGGLAGDEQYF	TGTGCCAGCAGCTACGGCGGGGGACTAGCGGGGGACGAGCAGTACTTC
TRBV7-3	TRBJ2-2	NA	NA	CASRFSQGSGELFF	TGTGCCAGCAGATTTTCGCAGGGTTCTGGGGAGCTGTTTTTT
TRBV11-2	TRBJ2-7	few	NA	CASSLDHTGSYEQYF	TGTGCCAGCAGCTTAGATCATACTGGTTCCTACGAGCAGTACTTC
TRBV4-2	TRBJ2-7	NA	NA	CASSQVVGYEQYF	TGTGCCAGCAGCCAAGTGGTGGGCTACGAGCAGTACTTC
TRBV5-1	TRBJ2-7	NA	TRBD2	CASSRGLAGEGYEQYF	TGCGCCAGCAGCCGGGGACTAGCGGGAGAGGGGTACGAGCAGTACTTC
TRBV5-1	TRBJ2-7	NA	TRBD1	CASSSTGDEQYF	TGCGCCAGCAGCTCGACAGGGGACGAGCAGTACTTC
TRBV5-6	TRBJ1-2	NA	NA	CASSLVDRLYGYTF	TGTGCCAGCAGCTTGGTTGACAGGCTCTATGGCTACACCTTC
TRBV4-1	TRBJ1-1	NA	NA	CASSDGGWRNTEAFF	TGCGCCAGCAGTGATGGCGGGTGGAGGAACACTGAAGCTTTCTTT
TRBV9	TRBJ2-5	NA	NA	CASSVSPQETQYF	TGTGCCAGCAGCGTATCCCCGCAAGAGACCCAGTACTTC
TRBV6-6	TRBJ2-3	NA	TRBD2	CASSYSSGGYTDTQYF	TGTGCCAGCAGTTACTCTAGCGGGGGCTACACAGATACGCAGTATTTT
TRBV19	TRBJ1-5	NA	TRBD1	CASSIQGGTGSNQPQHF	TGTGCCAGTAGTATCCAAGGGGGGACAGGGAGCAATCAGCCCCAGCATTTT
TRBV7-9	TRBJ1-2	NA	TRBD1	CASSKRQGADYGYTF	TGTGCCAGCAGTAAAAGACAGGGAGCGGACTATGGCTACACCTTC
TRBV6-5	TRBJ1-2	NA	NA	CASSKRGESYGYTF	TGTGCCAGCAGCAAACGGGGGGAGTCCTATGGCTACACCTTC
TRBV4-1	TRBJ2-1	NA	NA	CASSPRGAFSSYNEQFF	TGCGCCAGCAGCCCCAGGGGGGCCTTTAGCTCCTACAATGAGCAGTTCTTC
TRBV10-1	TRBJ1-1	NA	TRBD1	CASSRDRGIFGAFF	TGCGCCAGCAGTCGGGACAGGGGAATCTTCGGAGCTTTCTTT
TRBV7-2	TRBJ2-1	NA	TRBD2	CASSLTGGGTSEQFF	TGTGCCAGCAGCTTAACTGGCGGGGGGACCTCGGAGCAGTTCTTC
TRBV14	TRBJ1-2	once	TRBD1	CASSLDRVGGYTF	TGTGCCAGCAGCCTAGACAGGGTTGGTGGCTACACCTTC
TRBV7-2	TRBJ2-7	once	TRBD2	CASSLVADRGGYEQYF	TGTGCCAGCAGCTTAGTGGCCGACCGCGGGGGCTACGAGCAGTACTTC
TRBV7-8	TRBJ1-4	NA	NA	CASSTHGEKLFF	TGTGCCAGCAGCACCCATGGCGAAAAACTGTTTTTT